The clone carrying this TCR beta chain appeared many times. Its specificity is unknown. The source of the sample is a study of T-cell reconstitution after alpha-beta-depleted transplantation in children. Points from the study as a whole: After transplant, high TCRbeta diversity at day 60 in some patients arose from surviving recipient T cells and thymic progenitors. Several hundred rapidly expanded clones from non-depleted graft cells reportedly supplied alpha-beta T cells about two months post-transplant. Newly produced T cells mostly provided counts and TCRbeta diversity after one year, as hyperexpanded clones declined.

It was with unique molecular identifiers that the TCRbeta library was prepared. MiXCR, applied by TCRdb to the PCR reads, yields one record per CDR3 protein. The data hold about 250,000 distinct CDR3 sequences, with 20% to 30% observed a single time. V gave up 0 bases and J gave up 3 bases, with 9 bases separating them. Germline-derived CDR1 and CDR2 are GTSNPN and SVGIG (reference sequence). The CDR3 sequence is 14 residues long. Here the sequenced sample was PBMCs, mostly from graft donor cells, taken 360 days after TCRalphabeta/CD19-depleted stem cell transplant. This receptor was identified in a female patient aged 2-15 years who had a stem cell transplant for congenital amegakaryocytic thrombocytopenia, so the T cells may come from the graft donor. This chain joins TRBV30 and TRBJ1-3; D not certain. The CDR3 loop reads CAWSVTGVGNTIYF. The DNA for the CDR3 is TGTGCCTGGAGTGTTACCGGGGTTGGAAACACCATATATTTT.